The source of this T cell receptor (beta chain) is a study of T cells after posttransplantation cyclophosphamide. The study, taken as a whole, reports: TRB overlap between skin or GI tissue T cells and blood was limited.

Deletions cut 1 base from V and 4 bases from J, with 5 bases between. The CDR3 contains 13 residues. CDR1 MNHEY and CDR2 SMNVEV come from the germline V gene (reference sequence). Peripheral blood was collected from the related graft donor on the marrow donation day. Only in-frame clones appear in the TCRdb table, and some are missing; sequencing was by immunoSEQ multiplex PCR. The top ten hold about 3% of the sample, which has just over 65,000 clones, 93% seen once. With respect to this clone: Its antigen is not identified.

This TCR derives from a young woman in good health and a related stem cell transplant donor. Sequencing was done on a sample of PBMCs. The V call is TRBV27, the J call TRBJ1-5; a weak D match, TRBD1 (5 bases). CDR3: CASSLWGNQPQHF. The CDR3 DNA follows: TGTGCCAGCAGTTTATGGGGGAATCAGCCCCAGCATTTT.